These T cell receptor beta chains were read from a single sample in a study of cytomegalovirus exposure and HLA in healthy donors. Sequencing used immunoSEQ multiplex PCR; TCRdb keeps in-frame clones, though not all of them. The data hold 140,000 or so clones, with around 57% observed a single time. The sample taken for sequencing was PBMCs. Receptor source: a male donor in good health and CMV-seronegative. CDR3s include the opening cysteine and the closing phenylalanine or tryptophan. The D gene is left open where the match is weak. Some rows have no size entry. The others give once, few or many, or a class for an expanded clone.

CDR3 length: 16
V gene: TRBV28
clone size: -
J gene: TRBJ1-5
D gene: TRBD1
CDR3 protein: CASSLGQGFSNQPQHF
CDR3 DNA: TGTGCCAGCAGTCTGGGACAGGGTTTTAGCAATCAGCCCCAGCATTTT

CDR3 length: 14
V gene: TRBV21-1
clone size: few
J gene: TRBJ1-6
D gene: -
CDR3 protein: CASSRDKGNSPLHF
CDR3 DNA: TGTGCCAGCAGTCGGGACAAGGGAAATTCACCCCTCCACTTT

CDR3 length: 14
V gene: TRBV7-3
clone size: few
J gene: TRBJ2-5
D gene: TRBD2
CDR3 protein: CASSPSGGAETQYF
CDR3 DNA: TGTGCCAGCAGCCCTAGCGGGGGGGCCGAGACCCAGTACTTC

CDR3 length: 15
V gene: TRBV6-4
clone size: -
J gene: TRBJ1-5
D gene: TRBD1
CDR3 protein: CASSLTGEGNQPQHF
CDR3 DNA: TGTGCCAGCAGTTTGACAGGGGAAGGTAATCAGCCCCAGCATTTT

CDR3 length: 14
V gene: TRBV30
clone size: -
J gene: TRBJ1-2
D gene: -
CDR3 protein: CAWSVGGINYGYTF
CDR3 DNA: TGTGCCTGGAGTGTTGGGGGGATTAACTATGGCTACACCTTC

CDR3 length: 18
V gene: TRBV7-8
clone size: -
J gene: TRBJ2-7
D gene: TRBD2
CDR3 protein: CASSLARLAGALTYEQYF
CDR3 DNA: TGTGCCAGCAGCTTAGCGCGGCTAGCGGGGGCCCTGACCTACGAGCAGTACTTC

CDR3 length: 17
V gene: TRBV5-1
clone size: -
J gene: TRBJ2-1
D gene: TRBD2
CDR3 protein: CASSLQPLAGAYNEQFF
CDR3 DNA: TGCGCCAGCAGCTTACAACCTCTAGCGGGGGCATACAATGAGCAGTTCTTC

CDR3 length: 14
V gene: TRBV5-8
clone size: -
J gene: TRBJ2-7
D gene: -
CDR3 protein: CASSPGRRDYEQYF
CDR3 DNA: TGTGCCAGCAGCCCGGGCCGCAGGGACTACGAGCAGTACTTC

CDR3 length: 15
V gene: TRBV5-6
clone size: few
J gene: TRBJ1-2
D gene: -
CDR3 protein: CASSLGAGANYGYTF
CDR3 DNA: TGTGCCAGCAGCTTGGGGGCGGGGGCGAACTATGGCTACACCTTC

CDR3 length: 16
V gene: TRBV7-6
clone size: -
J gene: TRBJ2-3
D gene: -
CDR3 protein: CASSLQQGSVTDTQYF
CDR3 DNA: TGTGCCAGCAGCTTACAGCAGGGGTCGGTCACAGATACGCAGTATTTT

CDR3 length: 13
V gene: TRBV2
clone size: -
J gene: TRBJ2-5
D gene: -
CDR3 protein: CASTPLNQGTQYF
CDR3 DNA: TGTGCCAGCACCCCACTAAACCAAGGGACCCAGTACTTC

CDR3 length: 15
V gene: TRBV11-1
clone size: -
J gene: TRBJ2-5
D gene: -
CDR3 protein: CASSLVGDRLETQYF
CDR3 DNA: TGTGCCAGCAGCTTAGTAGGTGACAGGCTGGAGACCCAGTACTTC

CDR3 length: 15
V gene: TRBV7-9
clone size: few
J gene: TRBJ2-7
D gene: -
CDR3 protein: CASSLQDSLSYEQYF
CDR3 DNA: TGTGCCAGCAGCTTACAGGACAGTCTCTCCTACGAGCAGTACTTC

CDR3 length: 15
V gene: TRBV9
clone size: few
J gene: TRBJ1-2
D gene: TRBD1
CDR3 protein: CASSVVGTAGDGYTF
CDR3 DNA: TGTGCCAGCAGCGTAGTAGGGACAGCTGGCGATGGCTACACCTTC

CDR3 length: 14
V gene: TRBV6-6
clone size: -
J gene: TRBJ1-6
D gene: -
CDR3 protein: CASRRVDLNSPLHF
CDR3 DNA: TGTGCCAGCAGGCGCGTAGATCTGAATTCACCCCTCCACTTT

CDR3 length: 18
V gene: TRBV2
clone size: many
J gene: TRBJ2-6
D gene: TRBD1
CDR3 protein: CASSDGTGAFSGANVLTF
CDR3 DNA: TGTGCCAGCAGTGACGGGACAGGGGCCTTCTCTGGGGCCAACGTCCTGACTTTC

CDR3 length: 15
V gene: TRBV5-4
clone size: once
J gene: TRBJ1-2
D gene: -
CDR3 protein: CASSLGGQWFYGYTF
CDR3 DNA: TGTGCCAGCAGCTTGGGTGGGCAATGGTTCTATGGCTACACCTTC

CDR3 length: 14
V gene: TRBV6-1
clone size: -
J gene: TRBJ1-5
D gene: TRBD1
CDR3 protein: CASSWGQGAQPQHF
CDR3 DNA: TGTGCCAGCAGCTGGGGACAGGGGGCTCAGCCCCAGCATTTT

CDR3 length: 15
V gene: TRBV6-5
clone size: -
J gene: TRBJ1-1
D gene: TRBD1
CDR3 protein: CASSRQGRLNTEAFF
CDR3 DNA: TGTGCCAGCAGTCGACAGGGGAGATTGAACACTGAAGCTTTCTTT

CDR3 length: 14
V gene: TRBV6-1
clone size: -
J gene: TRBJ2-7
D gene: -
CDR3 protein: CASRDFIASYEQYF
CDR3 DNA: TGTGCCAGCCGGGACTTTATAGCATCCTACGAGCAGTACTTC

CDR3 length: 13
V gene: TRBV2
clone size: -
J gene: TRBJ2-3
D gene: -
CDR3 protein: CASGGHFTDTQYF
CDR3 DNA: TGTGCCAGCGGCGGACATTTCACAGATACGCAGTATTTT

CDR3 length: 18
V gene: TRBV7-8
clone size: -
J gene: TRBJ1-5
D gene: -
CDR3 protein: CASSPYRPHNRGNQPQHF
CDR3 DNA: TGTGCCAGCAGCCCCTACCGGCCGCATAACCGAGGGAATCAGCCCCAGCATTTT

CDR3 length: 16
V gene: TRBV4-3
clone size: -
J gene: TRBJ2-1
D gene: -
CDR3 protein: CASSQDEGSSDNEQFF
CDR3 DNA: TGCGCCAGCAGCCAAGATGAGGGATCTTCCGACAATGAGCAGTTCTTC

CDR3 length: 12
V gene: TRBV13
clone size: -
J gene: TRBJ1-1
D gene: -
CDR3 protein: CASSLRWTEAFF
CDR3 DNA: TGTGCCAGCAGCCTGAGATGGACTGAAGCTTTCTTT

CDR3 length: 14
V gene: TRBV7-9
clone size: -
J gene: TRBJ2-7
D gene: -
CDR3 protein: CASSSDTASYEQYF
CDR3 DNA: TGTGCCAGCAGCTCCGACACGGCCTCGTACGAGCAGTACTTC

CDR3 length: 14
V gene: TRBV11-1
clone size: -
J gene: TRBJ1-4
D gene: -
CDR3 protein: CASSRGQLNEKLFF
CDR3 DNA: TGTGCCAGCAGCCGCGGACAGCTTAATGAAAAACTGTTTTTT

CDR3 length: 13
V gene: TRBV30
clone size: -
J gene: TRBJ2-5
D gene: -
CDR3 protein: CAWSARLGETQHF
CDR3 DNA: TGTGCCTGGAGTGCCCGACTAGGGGAGACCCAGCACTTC

CDR3 length: 13
V gene: TRBV27
clone size: once
J gene: TRBJ2-3
D gene: -
CDR3 protein: CAGSFPGTDTQYF
CDR3 DNA: TGTGCCGGCAGTTTCCCTGGCACAGATACGCAGTATTTT

CDR3 length: 16
V gene: TRBV7-9
clone size: -
J gene: TRBJ2-3
D gene: -
CDR3 protein: CASSLEQGPQSDTQYF
CDR3 DNA: TGTGCCAGCAGCTTAGAGCAGGGCCCTCAGTCAGATACGCAGTATTTT

CDR3 length: 16
V gene: TRBV27
clone size: -
J gene: TRBJ1-5
D gene: -
CDR3 protein: CASSLGLGDSNQPQHF
CDR3 DNA: TGTGCCAGCAGTTTAGGATTAGGGGATAGCAATCAGCCCCAGCATTTT

CDR3 length: 13
V gene: TRBV7-3
clone size: -
J gene: TRBJ1-1
D gene: -
CDR3 protein: CASSLTQQTKAFF
CDR3 DNA: TGTGCCAGCAGCTTAACACAGCAAACGAAGGCTTTCTTT

CDR3 length: 15
V gene: TRBV5-4
clone size: -
J gene: TRBJ1-1
D gene: -
CDR3 protein: CASSPPQVSNTEAFF
CDR3 DNA: TGTGCCAGCAGCCCCCCGCAGGTTTCGAACACTGAAGCTTTCTTT

CDR3 length: 17
V gene: TRBV4-3
clone size: -
J gene: TRBJ2-3
D gene: TRBD2
CDR3 protein: CASSQDRGGIDTDTQYF
CDR3 DNA: TGCGCCAGCAGCCAAGATCGGGGGGGCATCGACACAGATACGCAGTATTTT

CDR3 length: 16
V gene: TRBV4-1
clone size: -
J gene: TRBJ2-1
D gene: TRBD2
CDR3 protein: CASSPWPRDYYNEQFF
CDR3 DNA: TGCGCCAGCAGCCCCTGGCCCCGGGACTACTACAATGAGCAGTTCTTC

CDR3 length: 15
V gene: TRBV4-2
clone size: -
J gene: TRBJ2-7
D gene: TRBD2
CDR3 protein: CASSLLRGGLYEQYF
CDR3 DNA: TGTGCCAGCAGCCTCTTACGGGGGGGCCTCTACGAGCAGTACTTC

CDR3 length: 13
V gene: TRBV29-1
clone size: once
J gene: TRBJ2-2
D gene: -
CDR3 protein: CSVDLQGTGELFF
CDR3 DNA: TGCAGCGTAGATCTCCAGGGGACCGGGGAGCTGTTTTTT

CDR3 length: 15
V gene: TRBV28
clone size: -
J gene: TRBJ2-7
D gene: -
CDR3 protein: CASSPPGSYPYEQYF
CDR3 DNA: TGTGCCAGCAGTCCGCCAGGCAGCTATCCCTACGAGCAGTACTTC

CDR3 length: 15
V gene: TRBV7-2
clone size: -
J gene: TRBJ1-2
D gene: TRBD1
CDR3 protein: CASSLGQGLSYGYTF
CDR3 DNA: TGTGCCAGCAGCTTAGGACAGGGCCTAAGCTATGGCTACACCTTC

CDR3 length: 16
V gene: TRBV12-5
clone size: -
J gene: TRBJ1-4
D gene: -
CDR3 protein: CASGLERGRGREKLFF
CDR3 DNA: TGTGCTAGTGGTTTGGAACGGGGTAGAGGTCGGGAAAAACTGTTTTTT

CDR3 length: 17
V gene: TRBV6-1
clone size: -
J gene: TRBJ1-4
D gene: TRBD1
CDR3 protein: CASSDGGQGATNEKLFF
CDR3 DNA: TGTGCCAGCAGTGATGGTGGACAGGGGGCTACTAATGAAAAACTGTTTTTT

CDR3 length: 16
V gene: TRBV19
clone size: -
J gene: TRBJ1-4
D gene: -
CDR3 protein: CASSVGAGGHPEKLFF
CDR3 DNA: TGTGCCAGTAGTGTCGGAGCGGGGGGCCATCCGGAAAAACTGTTTTTT

CDR3 length: 14
V gene: TRBV9
clone size: few
J gene: TRBJ2-7
D gene: -
CDR3 protein: CASSVDGGGTEQYF
CDR3 DNA: TGTGCCAGCAGCGTAGATGGCGGGGGCACCGAGCAGTACTTC

CDR3 length: 15
V gene: TRBV30
clone size: -
J gene: TRBJ2-7
D gene: -
CDR3 protein: CAWSGLRGFNYEQYF
CDR3 DNA: TGTGCCTGGAGTGGCCTTCGGGGGTTTAACTACGAGCAGTACTTC

CDR3 length: 14
V gene: TRBV30
clone size: -
J gene: TRBJ1-5
D gene: -
CDR3 protein: CAWSVRRANQPQHF
CDR3 DNA: TGTGCCTGGAGTGTAAGGAGGGCGAATCAGCCCCAGCATTTT

CDR3 length: 14
V gene: TRBV11-2
clone size: few
J gene: TRBJ1-4
D gene: -
CDR3 protein: CASSLDRYNEKLFF
CDR3 DNA: TGTGCCAGCAGCCTCGACAGGTATAATGAAAAACTGTTTTTT

CDR3 length: 13
V gene: TRBV30
clone size: -
J gene: TRBJ2-5
D gene: TRBD2
CDR3 protein: CAWSTGGVETQYF
CDR3 DNA: TGTGCCTGGAGTACGGGAGGGGTGGAGACCCAGTACTTC

CDR3 length: 17
V gene: TRBV6-4
clone size: -
J gene: TRBJ1-5
D gene: TRBD1
CDR3 protein: CASSEGGPDRASGPQHF
CDR3 DNA: TGTGCCAGCAGCGAGGGGGGCCCCGACAGGGCCAGCGGACCCCAGCATTTT

CDR3 length: 15
V gene: TRBV4-3
clone size: -
J gene: TRBJ2-7
D gene: TRBD1
CDR3 protein: CASSRAGQGVGEQYF
CDR3 DNA: TGCGCCAGCAGCCGAGCGGGACAGGGGGTTGGCGAGCAGTACTTC

CDR3 length: 15
V gene: TRBV7-9
clone size: few
J gene: TRBJ1-4
D gene: TRBD1
CDR3 protein: CASSLGDSEREKLFF
CDR3 DNA: TGTGCCAGCAGCCTAGGGGACAGTGAGAGAGAAAAACTGTTTTTT

CDR3 length: 17
V gene: TRBV19
clone size: few
J gene: TRBJ2-2
D gene: TRBD1
CDR3 protein: CARERSSGQQSTGELFF
CDR3 DNA: TGTGCCAGGGAGAGATCATCGGGACAGCAAAGCACCGGGGAGCTGTTTTTT

CDR3 length: 13
V gene: TRBV27
clone size: -
J gene: TRBJ2-2
D gene: -
CDR3 protein: CASTAGNTGELFF
CDR3 DNA: TGTGCCAGCACCGCAGGGAACACCGGGGAGCTGTTTTTT

CDR3 length: 14
V gene: TRBV6-5
clone size: -
J gene: TRBJ2-5
D gene: TRBD2
CDR3 protein: CASSYSGGGETQYF
CDR3 DNA: TGTGCCAGCAGTTACTCCGGCGGGGGGGAGACCCAGTACTTC

CDR3 length: 14
V gene: TRBV10-1
clone size: -
J gene: TRBJ2-3
D gene: -
CDR3 protein: CGTEGGPSTDTQYF
CDR3 DNA: TGCGGCACGGAGGGGGGGCCCAGCACAGATACGCAGTATTTT

CDR3 length: 11
V gene: TRBV29-1
clone size: -
J gene: TRBJ1-2
D gene: -
CDR3 protein: CSVQQGYGYTF
CDR3 DNA: TGCAGCGTTCAACAGGGATATGGCTACACCTTC

CDR3 length: 13
V gene: TRBV7-2
clone size: -
J gene: TRBJ2-1
D gene: -
CDR3 protein: CASSLVSGVEQFF
CDR3 DNA: TGTGCCAGCAGCTTAGTGTCAGGGGTTGAGCAGTTCTTC